The 19 T cell receptor beta chains reported below all come from one sample, sequenced in a study of Ad26.COV2.S vaccination and SARS-CoV-2 variants. Treatment in this sample: around 19 received Ad26.COV2.S at low or high dose, single or two shots; roughly five received placebo; per-sample allocation not given. Sampling was performed 63 days after the first vaccine or placebo injection. The table came from immunoSEQ multiplex PCR; TCRdb's copy has only in-frame clones and leaves some out. The data hold about 440,000 clones, with around 90% observed a single time. The sequences come from peripheral blood, collected in a trial of Ad26.COV2.S vaccine versus placebo. These TCRs come from a person aged 18-65 years who received the Ad26.COV2.S COVID-19 vaccine or a placebo.

This clone came up once. The gene calls are TRBV7-2 and TRBJ2-1; 11 nucleotides align to TRBD2. After removal of 5 bases from V and 8 bases from J, the junction contained 8 bases not matched to a gene. CDR3 length: 15 amino acids. Germline loops: CDR1 SGHTA, CDR2 FQGNSA. CDR3 protein: CASSQTSGSSHEQFF. CDR3 coding DNA: TGTGCCAGCAGCCAAACTAGCGGGAGTAGTCATGAGCAGTTCTTC.

This sequence joins TRBV7-9 and TRBJ1-6; D is unresolved. Germline CDR1 SEHNR, CDR2 FQNEAQ (reference sequence). The CDR3 runs to 15 residues. The ends were cut back, 10 bases at V and 8 bases at J, with 21 bases in the middle. Here the CDR3 DNA reads TGTGCCACACCCCAGTATCGAGGTAGTGATTCACCCCTCCACTTT. Translation: CATPQYRGSDSPLHF.

In DNA form, the CDR3 reads TGTGCCAGCAGCAACAGGGGGCTGAACACCGGGGAGCTGTTTTTT. Its protein is CASSNRGLNTGELFF. V usage is TRBV7-7 and J usage is TRBJ2-2; 9 nucleotides line up with TRBD1. V lost 5 bases to trimming and J lost 1 base; unmatched junction nucleotides: 2. Germline V gene sequence: CDR1 SSHAT, CDR2 FNYEAQ (reference sequence). The CDR3 is 15 residues long.

This clone has just one count. The chain carries TRBV11-3 and TRBJ2-5, with 7 positions matching TRBD2. V trimming: 0 bases; J trimming: 4 bases; junction bases outside the gene matches: 5. Germline V gene data show CDR1 as SGHNT and CDR2 as YENEEA. The CDR3 is made up of 15 amino acids. CDR3 nucleotides: TGTGCCAGCAGCTTAGAGGCGGGAGTCCTAGAGACCCAGTACTTC. This sequence encodes CASSLEAGVLETQYF. The full variable domain, with the rest looked up from reference TRBV11-3 and TRBJ2-5, is EAGVVQSPRYKIIEKKQPVAFWCNPISGHNTLYWYLQNLGQGPELLIRYENEEAVDDSQLPKDRFSAERLKGVDSTLKIQPAELGDSAVYLCASSLEAGVLETQYFGPGTRLLVL.

In this sample, this clone turned up many times. V gene TRBV27 combines with J gene TRBJ1-1; possible D gene TRBD1, 5 bases. The ends were cut back, 5 bases at V and 5 bases at J, with 18 bases in the middle. In germline, CDR1 is MNHEY, CDR2 SMNVEV (reference sequence). The CDR3 has 15 residues. DNA for the CDR3: TGTGCCAGCAGTCCGATGGGGACGAGAGGTACTGAAGCTTTCTTT. This sequence encodes CASSPMGTRGTEAFF.

The chain has TRBV27 and TRBJ2-7; tentatively, D is TRBD1 (6 bases). The CDR3 has 13 residues. Trimming shortened V by 3 bases and J by 4 bases, and 10 bases separated the two germline ends. Germline CDR1 reads MNHEY; CDR2 reads SMNVEV (reference sequence). As DNA, the CDR3 is TGTGCCAGCAGTTTGGGGGCCTGGTACGAGCAGTACTTC. Its translation is CASSLGAWYEQYF.

The CDR3 sequence: CASSLWAGFYNEQFF. CDR3 DNA: TGTGCCAGCAGCCTATGGGCGGGGTTCTACAATGAGCAGTTCTTC. The chain is built from TRBV6-2 or TRBV6-3 and TRBJ2-1; tentatively, D is TRBD2 (6 bases). Trimming pared 6 bases from V and 3 bases from J, leaving 15 bases between. Per the germline V gene, CDR1 is MNHEY and CDR2 is SVGEGT. The CDR3 is made up of 15 amino acids.

The rearrangement joins TRBV5-1 to TRBJ2-5, with 10 bases fitting TRBD2. The CDR3 is made up of 16 amino acids. The V segment lost 0 bases and the J segment 4 bases; nucleotides outside the gene matches: 6. Per the germline V gene, CDR1 is SGHRS and CDR2 is YFSETQ. CDR3 nucleotides: TGCGCCAGCAGCTTGGGAGCGGGAGGGCCCCGAGAGACCCAGTACTTC. It translates to CASSLGAGGPRETQYF.

The V gene is TRBV7-2, the J gene TRBJ2-1; D may be TRBD1 or TRBD2 (5 bases each). V shed 1 base and J shed 14 bases, with 9 bases lying between them. CDR1 and CDR2 (germline): SGHTA, FQGNSA. The CDR3 is made up of 11 amino acids. This CDR3 is CASSLGGVKFF. The CDR3 region has the DNA TGTGCCAGCAGCTTAGGAGGGGTGAAGTTCTTC.

The rearrangement uses TRBV10-3 and TRBJ2-3, with 7 positions matching TRBD1. Trimming cost V 7 bases and J 0 bases; bases outside gene matches: 13. The CDR3 extends over 17 amino acids. Germline V lookup: CDR1 ENHRY, CDR2 SYGVKD. In DNA, the CDR3 is TGTGCCATCAAATCCGACAGGGCGGAACAGAGCACAGATACGCAGTATTTT. Translated: CAIKSDRAEQSTDTQYF.

The rearrangement uses TRBV2 and TRBJ2-2; maybe TRBD1 (6 bases). Germline-derived CDR1 and CDR2 are SNHLY and FYNNEI. V gave up 6 bases and J gave up 0 bases, with 14 bases separating them. CDR3 length: 16 amino acids. In DNA, the CDR3 is TGTGCCAGCAGCACAAACAGGGCCTCGAACACCGGGGAGCTGTTTTTT. Protein sequence: CASSTNRASNTGELFF.

The genes are TRBV27 and TRBJ1-1; TRBD1 might be the D (5 bases). CDR3 length equals 14 residues. Trimming took off 5 bases at V and 1 base at J, with 11 bases between the two ends. Germline assignment: CDR1 MNHEY and CDR2 SMNVEV (reference sequence). CDR3 nucleotides: TGTGCCAGCAGTGGTCGGGGGGGGAACACTGAAGCTTTCTTT. Translated, it gives CASSGRGGNTEAFF.

The chain employs TRBV5-8 and TRBJ2-7; 11 nucleotides line up with TRBD2. This CDR3 has 13 residues. Germline V gives CDR1 SGHTS, CDR2 YDEGEE. V shed 5 bases and J 6 bases; nucleotides not matched to a gene: 4. CDR3 sequence reads: CASSYLAGGEQYF. The CDR3 DNA reads TGTGCCAGCAGTTACCTAGCGGGAGGCGAGCAGTACTTC.

The chain recombines TRBV4-1 with TRBJ2-1; tentatively, D is TRBD2 (6 bases). The CDR3 consists of 13 residues. The germline V gene encodes CDR1 MGHRA and CDR2 YSYEKL. The germline V and J ends were trimmed by 3 bases and 9 bases, with 12 bases remaining between them. CDR3 in DNA: TGCGCCAGCAGCCACATACTAGCCGGTGAGCAGTTCTTC. Translated: CASSHILAGEQFF.

This clone was counted between two and nine times. V gene TRBV4-2 combines with J gene TRBJ2-1; 7 nucleotides agree with TRBD2. Germline CDR1 is LGHNA and CDR2 is YNFKEQ. The CDR3 contains 20 residues. V shed 0 bases and J 2 bases; nucleotides not matched to a gene: 16. The CDR3 nucleotides read TGTGCCAGCAGCCAAGAAGGCTTGGCTGGCGGGAGTAAGGCCTACAATGAGCAGTTCTTC. The encoded protein is CASSQEGLAGGSKAYNEQFF.

The chain uses TRBV19 and TRBJ2-7; D may correspond to TRBD1 or TRBD2 (5 bases each). Trimming shortened V by 5 bases and J by 3 bases, and 11 bases separated the two germline ends. CDR1 LNHDA and CDR2 SQIVND come from the germline V gene (reference sequence). This CDR3 is 13 amino acids long. The DNA of the CDR3 is TGTGCCAGTAGTTTGGGACCGAACTACGAGCAGTACTTC. Translating gives CASSLGPNYEQYF.

CDR3 protein: CASSQQLAKNIQYF. In DNA form, the CDR3 reads TGTGCCAGCTCTCAACAGCTAGCCAAAAACATTCAGTACTTC. V is TRBV18 and J is TRBJ2-4; no firm D call. Germline-derived CDR1 and CDR2 are KGHSH and LQKENI. V was cut by 6 bases and J by 0 bases, with 9 bases left in between. There are 14 residues in the CDR3.

The gene calls are TRBV13 and TRBJ2-3; TRBD2 matches at 7 bases. The CDR3 has 17 amino acids. J was trimmed by 5 bases and V by 5 bases; bases with no gene match: 16. Germline assignment: CDR1 PRHDT and CDR2 FYEKMQ (reference sequence). This chain's CDR3 is CASSPLGEGIGGDTQYF. The CDR3 region has the DNA TGTGCCAGCAGCCCCCTGGGGGAGGGCATAGGAGGAGATACGCAGTATTTT.

The chain couples TRBV11-2 to TRBJ2-1, with D maybe TRBD1 (6 bases). Trimming pared 1 base from V and 7 bases from J, leaving 11 bases between. The CDR3 extends over 14 amino acids. Germline V gives CDR1 SGHAT, CDR2 FQNNGV. Written as DNA, the CDR3 is TGTGCCAGCAGCTTAGTGGGACAAGAGAATGAGCAGTTCTTC. It specifies CASSLVGQENEQFF.